This T cell receptor (beta chain) is drawn from a study of patients and donors after allogeneic stem cell transplantation. Using its own MiXCR run on the RT-PCR reads, TCRdb lists one record per CDR3 protein. This sample carries about 960,000 distinct CDR3 sequences, 18% of them seen once, and the ten largest clones take approximately 5.9%. CDR3 length: 15 residues. With 8 bases clipped from V and 4 bases from J, the junction kept 10 bases outside the gene matches. CDR1 and CDR2 (germline): KGHDR, SFDVKD. The sequence came from a human donor who was either an allogeneic HSCT recipient or a stem cell or donor lymphocyte infusion donor (not recorded which). It is not recorded whose cells these are; they may come from a transplant donor. This chain joins TRBV24-1 and TRBJ1-5; 7 bases are shared with TRBD1. Sample: blood, either unsorted or a sorted T cell fraction (not recorded which). CDR3 nucleotides: TGTGCCACCACGGGGTCAACAGGGGAGAATCAGCCCCAGCATTTT. Its translation is CATTGSTGENQPQHF.